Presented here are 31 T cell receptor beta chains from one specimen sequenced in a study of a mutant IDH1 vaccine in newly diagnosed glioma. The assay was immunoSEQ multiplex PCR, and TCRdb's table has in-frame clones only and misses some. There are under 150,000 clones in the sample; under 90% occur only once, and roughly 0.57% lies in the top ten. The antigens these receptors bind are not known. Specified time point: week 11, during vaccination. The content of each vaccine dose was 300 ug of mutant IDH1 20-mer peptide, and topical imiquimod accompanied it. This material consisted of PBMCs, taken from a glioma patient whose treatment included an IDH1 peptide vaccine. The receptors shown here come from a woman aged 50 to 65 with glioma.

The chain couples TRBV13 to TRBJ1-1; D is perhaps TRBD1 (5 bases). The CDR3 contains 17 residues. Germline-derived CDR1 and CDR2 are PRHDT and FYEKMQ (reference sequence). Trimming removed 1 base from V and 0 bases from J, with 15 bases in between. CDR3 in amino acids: CASSLAGRVNMNTEAFF. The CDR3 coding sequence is TGTGCCAGCAGCTTAGCCGGCAGGGTAAACATGAACACTGAAGCTTTCTTT.

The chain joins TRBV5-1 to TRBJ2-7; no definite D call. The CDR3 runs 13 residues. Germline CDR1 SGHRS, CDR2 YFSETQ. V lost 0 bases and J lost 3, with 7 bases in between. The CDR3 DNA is TGCGCCAGCAGCTTGGGTTTGAACTACGAGCAGTACTTC. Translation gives CASSLGLNYEQYF.

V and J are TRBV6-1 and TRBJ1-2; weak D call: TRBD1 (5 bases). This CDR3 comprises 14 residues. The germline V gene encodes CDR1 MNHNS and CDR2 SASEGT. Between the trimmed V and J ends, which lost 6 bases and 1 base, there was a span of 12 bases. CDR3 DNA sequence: TGTGCCAGCAGCGGAGGGGCCATTAACTATGGCTACACCTTC. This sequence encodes CASSGGAINYGYTF.

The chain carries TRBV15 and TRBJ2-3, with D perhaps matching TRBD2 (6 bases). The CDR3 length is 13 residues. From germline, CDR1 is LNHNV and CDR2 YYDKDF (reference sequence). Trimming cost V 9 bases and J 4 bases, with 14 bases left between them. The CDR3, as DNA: TGTGCCACGGGCGAGTGGAGGGCAGATACGCAGTATTTT. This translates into CATGEWRADTQYF.

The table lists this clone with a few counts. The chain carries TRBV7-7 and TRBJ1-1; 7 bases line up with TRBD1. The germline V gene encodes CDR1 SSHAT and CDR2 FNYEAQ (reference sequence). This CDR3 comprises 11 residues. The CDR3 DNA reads TGTGCAATCAGGCAGGGGGCTGAAGCTTTCTTT. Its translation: CAIRQGAEAFF.

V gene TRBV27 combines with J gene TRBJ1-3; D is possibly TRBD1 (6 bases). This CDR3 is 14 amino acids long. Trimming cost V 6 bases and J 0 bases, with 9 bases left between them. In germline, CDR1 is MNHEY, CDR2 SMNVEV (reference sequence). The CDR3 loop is CASSGGNSGNTIYF. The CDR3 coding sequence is TGTGCCAGCAGCGGGGGCAACTCTGGAAACACCATATATTTT.

CDR3 sequence: CAWAREGLGYEQYF. As DNA, the CDR3 is TGTGCCTGGGCTAGGGAGGGGTTAGGCTACGAGCAGTACTTC. The J gene is TRBJ2-7, the V gene TRBV30; 7 positions match TRBD2. Germline CDR1 is GTSNPN and CDR2 is SVGIG (reference sequence). V was clipped by 5 bases and J by 3 bases; unmatched bases: 10. CDR3 length: 14 residues.

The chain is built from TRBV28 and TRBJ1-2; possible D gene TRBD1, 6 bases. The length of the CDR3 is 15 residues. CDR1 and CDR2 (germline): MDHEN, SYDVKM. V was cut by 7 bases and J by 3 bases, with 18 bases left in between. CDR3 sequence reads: CASTTGSRLYYGYTF. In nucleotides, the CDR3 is TGTGCCAGCACCACAGGGTCGCGACTCTACTATGGCTACACCTTC.

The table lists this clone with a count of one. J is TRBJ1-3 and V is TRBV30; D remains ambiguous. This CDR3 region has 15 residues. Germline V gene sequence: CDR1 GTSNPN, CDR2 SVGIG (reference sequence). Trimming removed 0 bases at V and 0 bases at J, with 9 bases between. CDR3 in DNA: TGTGCCTGGAGTGTACCATTTATCTCTGGAAACACCATATATTTT. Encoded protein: CAWSVPFISGNTIYF.

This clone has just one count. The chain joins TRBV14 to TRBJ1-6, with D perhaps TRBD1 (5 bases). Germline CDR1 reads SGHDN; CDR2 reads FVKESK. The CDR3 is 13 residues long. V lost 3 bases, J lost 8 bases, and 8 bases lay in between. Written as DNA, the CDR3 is TGTGCCAGCAGCCAGGGGACGCATTCACCCCTCCACTTT. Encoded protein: CASSQGTHSPLHF.

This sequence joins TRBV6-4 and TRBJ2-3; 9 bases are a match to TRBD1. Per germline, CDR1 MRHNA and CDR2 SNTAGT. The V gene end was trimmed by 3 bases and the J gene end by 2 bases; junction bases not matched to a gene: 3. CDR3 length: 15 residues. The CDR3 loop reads CASSEDRGNTDTQYF. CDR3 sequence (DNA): TGTGCCAGCAGTGAGGACAGGGGTAACACAGATACGCAGTATTTT.

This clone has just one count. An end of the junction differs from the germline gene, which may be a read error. The CDR3 bases are TGTGCTAGTGGACCCCGTCAGACAACCTCGCGGGGTCCGTCCTTC. It encodes CASGPRQTTSRGPSF. This chain links TRBV12-5 with TRBJ1-2; D remains ambiguous. The CDR3 runs 15 residues. Germline CDR1 and CDR2: LGHNT and FRNRAP.

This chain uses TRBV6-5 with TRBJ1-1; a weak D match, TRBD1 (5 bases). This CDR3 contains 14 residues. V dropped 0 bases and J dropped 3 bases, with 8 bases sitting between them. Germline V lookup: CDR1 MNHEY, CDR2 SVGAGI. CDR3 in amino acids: CASSYSMGDTEAFF. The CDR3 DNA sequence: TGTGCCAGCAGTTACTCGATGGGGGACACTGAAGCTTTCTTT.

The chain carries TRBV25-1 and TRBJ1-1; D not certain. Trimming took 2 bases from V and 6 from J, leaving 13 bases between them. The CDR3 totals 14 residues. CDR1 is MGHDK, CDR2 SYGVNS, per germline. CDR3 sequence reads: CASSEMGGRAEAFF. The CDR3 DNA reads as TGTGCCAGCAGTGAAATGGGAGGGAGAGCTGAAGCTTTCTTT.

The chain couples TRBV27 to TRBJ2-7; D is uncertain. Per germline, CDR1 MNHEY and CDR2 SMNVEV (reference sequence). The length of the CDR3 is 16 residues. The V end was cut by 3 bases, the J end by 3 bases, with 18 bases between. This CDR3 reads CASSLDPGLEHYEQYF. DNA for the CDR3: TGTGCCAGCAGTTTGGATCCCGGGCTGGAACACTACGAGCAGTACTTC.

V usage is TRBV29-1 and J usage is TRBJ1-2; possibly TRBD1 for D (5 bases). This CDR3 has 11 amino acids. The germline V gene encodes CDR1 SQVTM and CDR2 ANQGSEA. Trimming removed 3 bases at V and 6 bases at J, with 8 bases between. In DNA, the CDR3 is TGCAGCGTTGACGTGGGGCATGGCTACACCTTC. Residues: CSVDVGHGYTF.

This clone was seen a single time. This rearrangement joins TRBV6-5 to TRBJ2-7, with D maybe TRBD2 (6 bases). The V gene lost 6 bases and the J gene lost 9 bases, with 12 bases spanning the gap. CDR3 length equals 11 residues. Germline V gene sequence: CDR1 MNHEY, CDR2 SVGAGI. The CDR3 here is CASSHGGSQYF. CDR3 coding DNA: TGTGCCAGCAGCCACGGGGGTTCGCAGTACTTC.

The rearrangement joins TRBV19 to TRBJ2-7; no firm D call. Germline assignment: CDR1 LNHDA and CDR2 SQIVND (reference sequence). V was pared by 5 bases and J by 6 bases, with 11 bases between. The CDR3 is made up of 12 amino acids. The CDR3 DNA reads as TGTGCCAGTAGTCAAATCAGAGGCGAGCAGTACTTC. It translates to CASSQIRGEQYF.

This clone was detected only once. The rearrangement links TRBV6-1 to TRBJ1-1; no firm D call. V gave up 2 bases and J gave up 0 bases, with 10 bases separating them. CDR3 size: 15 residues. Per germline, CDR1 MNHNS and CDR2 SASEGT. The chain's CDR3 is CASSELRGMNTEAFF. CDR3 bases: TGTGCCAGCAGTGAACTTAGAGGGATGAACACTGAAGCTTTCTTT.

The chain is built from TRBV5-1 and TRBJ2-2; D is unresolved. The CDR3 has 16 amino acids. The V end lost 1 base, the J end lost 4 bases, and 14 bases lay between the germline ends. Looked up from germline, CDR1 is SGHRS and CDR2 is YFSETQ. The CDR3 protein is CASSLIPGVGTGELFF. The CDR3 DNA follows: TGCGCCAGCAGCTTGATACCGGGCGTAGGCACCGGGGAGCTGTTTTTT.

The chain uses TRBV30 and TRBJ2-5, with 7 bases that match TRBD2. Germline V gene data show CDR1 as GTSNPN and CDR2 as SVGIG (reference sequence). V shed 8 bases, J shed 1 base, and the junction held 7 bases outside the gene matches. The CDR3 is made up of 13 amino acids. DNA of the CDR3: TGTGCCGTCCAACTAGCGAGCCAAGAGACCCAGTACTTC. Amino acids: CAVQLASQETQYF.

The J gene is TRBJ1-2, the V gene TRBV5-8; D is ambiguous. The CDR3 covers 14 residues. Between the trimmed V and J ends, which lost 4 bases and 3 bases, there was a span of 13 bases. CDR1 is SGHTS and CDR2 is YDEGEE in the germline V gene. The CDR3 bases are TGTGCCAGCAGCCACCGCGGTACAGACTATGGCTACACCTTC. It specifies CASSHRGTDYGYTF. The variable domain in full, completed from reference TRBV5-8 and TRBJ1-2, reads EAGVTQSPTHLIKTRGQQATLRCSPISGHTSVYWYQQALGLGLQFLLWYDEGEERNRGNFPPRFSGRQFPNYSSELNVNALELEDSALYLCASSHRGTDYGYTFGSGTRLTVV.

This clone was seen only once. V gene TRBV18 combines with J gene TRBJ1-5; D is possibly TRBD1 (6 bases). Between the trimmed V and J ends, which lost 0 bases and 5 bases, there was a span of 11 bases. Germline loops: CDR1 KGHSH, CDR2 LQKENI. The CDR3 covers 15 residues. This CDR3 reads CASSPPGGSDQPQHF. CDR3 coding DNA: TGTGCCAGCTCACCACCGGGGGGCAGTGATCAGCCCCAGCATTTT. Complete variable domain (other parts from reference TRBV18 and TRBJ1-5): NAGVMQNPRHLVRRRGQEARLRCSPMKGHSHVYWYRQLPEEGLKFMVYLQKENIIDESGMPKERFSAEFPKEGPSILRIQQVVRGDSAAYFCASSPPGGSDQPQHFGDGTRLSIL.

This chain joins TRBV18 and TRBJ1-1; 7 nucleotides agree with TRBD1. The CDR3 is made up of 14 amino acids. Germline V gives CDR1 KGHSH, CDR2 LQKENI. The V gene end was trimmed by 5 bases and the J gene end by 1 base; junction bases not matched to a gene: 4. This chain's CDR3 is CASSARTGNTEAFF. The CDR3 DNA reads TGTGCCAGCTCAGCACGGACAGGGAACACTGAAGCTTTCTTT.

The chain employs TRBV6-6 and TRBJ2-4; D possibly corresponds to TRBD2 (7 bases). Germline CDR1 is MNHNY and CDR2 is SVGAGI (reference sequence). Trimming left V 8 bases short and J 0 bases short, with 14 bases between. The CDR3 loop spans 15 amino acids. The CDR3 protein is CASQGGAVAKNIQYF. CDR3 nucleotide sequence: TGTGCCAGCCAAGGGGGGGCCGTAGCCAAAAACATTCAGTACTTC.

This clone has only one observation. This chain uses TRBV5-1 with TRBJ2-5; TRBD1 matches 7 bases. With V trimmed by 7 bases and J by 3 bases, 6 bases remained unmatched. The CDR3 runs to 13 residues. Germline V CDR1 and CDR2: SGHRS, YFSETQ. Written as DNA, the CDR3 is TGCGCCAGCTTCCTTACAGGGGAAGAGACCCAGTACTTC. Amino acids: CASFLTGEETQYF. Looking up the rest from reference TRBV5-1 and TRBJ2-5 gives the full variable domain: KAGVTQTPRYLIKTRGQQVTLSCSPISGHRSVSWYQQTPGQGLQFLFEYFSETQRNKGNFPGRFSGRQFSNSRSEMNVSTLELGDSALYLCASFLTGEETQYFGPGTRLLVL.

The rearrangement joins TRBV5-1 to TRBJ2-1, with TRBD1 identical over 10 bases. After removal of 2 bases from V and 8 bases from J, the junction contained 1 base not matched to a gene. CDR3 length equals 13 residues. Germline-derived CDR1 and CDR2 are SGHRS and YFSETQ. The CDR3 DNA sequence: TGCGCCAGCAGCTTAGGACAGGGGGATGAGCAGTTCTTC. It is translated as CASSLGQGDEQFF. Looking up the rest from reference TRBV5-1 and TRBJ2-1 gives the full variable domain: KAGVTQTPRYLIKTRGQQVTLSCSPISGHRSVSWYQQTPGQGLQFLFEYFSETQRNKGNFPGRFSGRQFSNSRSEMNVSTLELGDSALYLCASSLGQGDEQFFGPGTRLTVL.

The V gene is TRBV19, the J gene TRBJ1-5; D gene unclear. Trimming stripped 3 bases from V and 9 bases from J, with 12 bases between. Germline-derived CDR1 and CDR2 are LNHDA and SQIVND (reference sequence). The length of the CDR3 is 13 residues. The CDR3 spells CASSMQELRPQHF. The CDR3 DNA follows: TGTGCCAGTAGTATGCAAGAGTTGAGGCCCCAGCATTTT.

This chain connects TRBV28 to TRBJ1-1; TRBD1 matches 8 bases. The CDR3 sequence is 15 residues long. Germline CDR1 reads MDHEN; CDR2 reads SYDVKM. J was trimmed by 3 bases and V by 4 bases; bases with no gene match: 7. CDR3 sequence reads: CASSSGGASDTEAFF. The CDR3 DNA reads TGTGCCAGCAGTTCAGGGGGCGCATCGGACACTGAAGCTTTCTTT. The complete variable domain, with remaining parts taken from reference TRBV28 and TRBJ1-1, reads DVKVTQSSRYLVKRTGEKVFLECVQDMDHENMFWYRQDPGLGLRLIYFSYDVKMKEKGDIPEGYSVSREKKERFSLILESASTNQTSMYLCASSSGGASDTEAFFGQGTRLTVV.

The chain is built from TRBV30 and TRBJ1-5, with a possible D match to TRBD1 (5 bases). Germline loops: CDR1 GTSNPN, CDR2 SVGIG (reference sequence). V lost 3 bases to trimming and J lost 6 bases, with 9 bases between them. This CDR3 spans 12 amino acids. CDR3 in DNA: TGTGCCTGGAGGGGGCAGGGTCAGCCCCAGCATTTT. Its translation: CAWRGQGQPQHF.

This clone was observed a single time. CDR3 nucleotides: TGTGCCAGCAGTTTCCAGGGAGGCTATGGCTACACCTTC. Translation: CASSFQGGYGYTF. This sequence joins TRBV28 and TRBJ1-2, with a tentative D call TRBD1 (5 bases). Trimming removed 3 bases from V and 4 bases from J, with 9 bases in between. The CDR3 spans 13 residues. CDR1 is MDHEN and CDR2 is SYDVKM in the germline V gene.